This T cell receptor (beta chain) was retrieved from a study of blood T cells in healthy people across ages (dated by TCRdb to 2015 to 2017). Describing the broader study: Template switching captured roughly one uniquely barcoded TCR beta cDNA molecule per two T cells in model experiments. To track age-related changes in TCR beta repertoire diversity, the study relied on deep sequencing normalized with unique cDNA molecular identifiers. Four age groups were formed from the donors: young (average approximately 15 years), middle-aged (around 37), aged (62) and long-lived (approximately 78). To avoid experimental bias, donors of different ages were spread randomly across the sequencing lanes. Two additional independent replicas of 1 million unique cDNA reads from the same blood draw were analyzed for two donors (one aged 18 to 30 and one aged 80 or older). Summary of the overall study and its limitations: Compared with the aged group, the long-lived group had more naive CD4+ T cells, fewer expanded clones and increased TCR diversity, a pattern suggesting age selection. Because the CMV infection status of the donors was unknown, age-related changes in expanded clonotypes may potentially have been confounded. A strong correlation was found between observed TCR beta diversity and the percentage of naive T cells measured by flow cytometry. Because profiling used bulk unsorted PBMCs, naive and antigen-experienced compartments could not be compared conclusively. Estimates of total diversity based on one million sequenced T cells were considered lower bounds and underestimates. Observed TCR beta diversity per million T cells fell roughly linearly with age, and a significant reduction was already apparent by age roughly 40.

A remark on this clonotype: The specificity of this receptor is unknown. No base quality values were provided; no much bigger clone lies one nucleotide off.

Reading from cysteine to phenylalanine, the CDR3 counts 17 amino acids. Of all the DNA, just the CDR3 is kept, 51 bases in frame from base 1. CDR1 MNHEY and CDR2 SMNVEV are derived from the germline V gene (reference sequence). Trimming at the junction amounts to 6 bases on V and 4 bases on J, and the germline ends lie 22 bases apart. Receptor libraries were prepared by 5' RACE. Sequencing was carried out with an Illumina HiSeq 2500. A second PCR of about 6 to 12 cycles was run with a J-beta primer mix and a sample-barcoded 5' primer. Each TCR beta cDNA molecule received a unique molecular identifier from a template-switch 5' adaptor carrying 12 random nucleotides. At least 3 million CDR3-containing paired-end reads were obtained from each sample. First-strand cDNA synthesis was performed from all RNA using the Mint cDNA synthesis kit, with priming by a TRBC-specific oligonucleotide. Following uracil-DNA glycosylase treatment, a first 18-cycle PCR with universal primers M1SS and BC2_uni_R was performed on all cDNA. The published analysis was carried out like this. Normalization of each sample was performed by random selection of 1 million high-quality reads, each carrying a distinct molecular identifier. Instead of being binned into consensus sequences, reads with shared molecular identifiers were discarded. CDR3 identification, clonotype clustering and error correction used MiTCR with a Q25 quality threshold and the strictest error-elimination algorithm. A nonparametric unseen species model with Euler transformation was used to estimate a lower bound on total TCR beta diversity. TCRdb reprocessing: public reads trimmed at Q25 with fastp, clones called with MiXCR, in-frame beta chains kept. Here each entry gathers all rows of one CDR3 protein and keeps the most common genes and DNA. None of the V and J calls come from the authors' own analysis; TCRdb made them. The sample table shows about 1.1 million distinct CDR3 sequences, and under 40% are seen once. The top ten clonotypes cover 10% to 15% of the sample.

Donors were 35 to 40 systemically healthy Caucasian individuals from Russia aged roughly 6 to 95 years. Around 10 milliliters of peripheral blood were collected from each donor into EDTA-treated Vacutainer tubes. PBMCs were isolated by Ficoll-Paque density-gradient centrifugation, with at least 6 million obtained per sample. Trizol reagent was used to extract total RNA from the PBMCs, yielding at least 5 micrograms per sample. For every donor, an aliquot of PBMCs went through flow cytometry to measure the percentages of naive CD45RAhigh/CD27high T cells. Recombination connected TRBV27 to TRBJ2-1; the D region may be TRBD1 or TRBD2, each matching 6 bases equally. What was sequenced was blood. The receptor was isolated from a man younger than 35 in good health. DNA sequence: TGTGCCAGCAGCTTAACCGCTGGTGGGGGGCTATACAATGAGCAGTTCTTC. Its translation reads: CASSLTAGGGLYNEQFF.